The next 18 T cell receptor beta chains were all read from a single sample in a study of cytomegalovirus exposure and HLA in healthy donors. A multiplex PCR was run with 60 Vbeta primers and 13 Jbeta primers. The table came from immunoSEQ multiplex PCR; TCRdb's copy has only in-frame clones and leaves some out. This sample has around 180,000 clones; roughly 85% occur once, and the top ten carry under 0.9%. The sequenced material came from PBMCs. These receptors were collected from a woman aged 40 to 50 in good health and CMV-seronegative.

The V gene is TRBV14, the J gene TRBJ1-6; 7 bases align to TRBD1. J was trimmed by 0 bases and V by 3 bases; bases with no gene match: 8. The CDR3 has 18 amino acids. Germline lookup yields CDR1 SGHDN and CDR2 FVKESK. CDR3 in amino acids: CASSQNLQGSSYNSPLHF. CDR3 DNA: TGTGCCAGCAGCCAGAACTTACAGGGGAGCTCCTATAATTCACCCCTCCACTTT.

The V and J genes are TRBV7-8 and TRBJ1-2; perhaps TRBD1 as D (6 bases). The CDR3 spans 13 residues. The V end was cut by 8 bases, the J end by 5 bases, with 15 bases between. Per germline, CDR1 SGHVS and CDR2 FQNEAQ. In nucleotides, the CDR3 is TGTGCCAGCCGACGAACCGGGACATATGGCTACACCTTC. It yields the protein CASRRTGTYGYTF.

The chain links TRBV5-4 to TRBJ1-2; D is possibly TRBD1 (5 bases). The germline V and J ends were trimmed by 2 bases and 1 base, with 12 bases remaining between them. Germline CDR1 is SGHNT and CDR2 is YYREEE (reference sequence). CDR3 length: 15 residues. DNA for the CDR3: TGTGCCAGCAGCTTAGTCGGCAGGGATAACTATGGCTACACCTTC. This gives the protein CASSLVGRDNYGYTF.

The V gene is TRBV30, the J gene TRBJ1-1; no definite D call. Trimming shortened V by 0 bases and J by 8 bases, and 19 bases separated the two germline ends. The CDR3 sequence is 15 residues long. The germline CDR1 and CDR2 sequences are GTSNPN and SVGIG (reference sequence). The chain's CDR3 is CAWSVGPPASWEAFF. The CDR3 DNA reads as TGTGCCTGGAGTGTAGGCCCCCCAGCTAGTTGGGAAGCTTTCTTT.

The chain couples TRBV9 to TRBJ2-7, with 9 bases matching TRBD2. The CDR3 is made up of 15 amino acids. V dropped 1 base and J dropped 6; count of bases not matched to a gene: 8. Germline assignment: CDR1 SGDLS and CDR2 YYNGEE. The CDR3 protein is CASSVTGTSTREQYF. CDR3 coding DNA: TGTGCCAGCAGCGTAACGGGGACTAGCACTCGCGAGCAGTACTTC.

The chain is built from TRBV5-1 and TRBJ2-3, with 10 nucleotides matching TRBD2. CDR1 and CDR2 from the germline V gene are SGHRS and YFSETQ. Unmatched junction bases numbered 11, after V lost 4 bases and J lost 6 bases. The CDR3 totals 16 residues. The chain's CDR3 is CASSPEGAGGPDTQYF. In DNA form, the CDR3 reads TGCGCCAGCAGCCCGGAGGGAGCGGGGGGGCCTGATACGCAGTATTTT.

This chain uses TRBV27 with TRBJ2-1, with 14 bases matching TRBD2. CDR3 size: 17 residues. V dropped 5 bases and J dropped 9; count of bases not matched to a gene: 12. CDR1 is MNHEY and CDR2 is SMNVEV in the germline V gene (reference sequence). This CDR3 reads CASSHPPGLAGEAEQFF. The CDR3 bases are TGTGCCAGCAGTCACCCCCCGGGACTAGCGGGAGAAGCTGAGCAGTTCTTC.

This rearrangement joins TRBV30 to TRBJ1-5, with D possibly matching TRBD1 (6 bases). Trimming removed 5 bases from V and 7 bases from J, with 15 bases in between. The germline V gene has CDR1 GTSNPN and CDR2 SVGIG (reference sequence). The CDR3 spans 13 residues. This CDR3 reads CAWDTGRGQPQHF. The DNA for the CDR3 is TGTGCCTGGGATACAGGGCGAGGGCAGCCCCAGCATTTT.

This CDR3 is CATGSGRDRNQPQHF. For the CDR3, the DNA is TGTGCCACCGGTTCAGGACGGGATCGCAATCAGCCCCAGCATTTT. The V gene is TRBV28, the J gene TRBJ1-5; unclear D gene. Germline V CDR1 and CDR2: MDHEN, SYDVKM. This CDR3 comprises 15 residues. V was trimmed by 10 bases and J by 2 bases, leaving 18 bases between them.

This chain uses TRBV9 with TRBJ1-2; 9 bases are shared with TRBD1. The CDR3 runs to 14 residues. Germline V gene data show CDR1 as SGDLS and CDR2 as YYNGEE. The V gene end was trimmed by 2 bases and the J gene end by 6 bases; junction bases not matched to a gene: 5. The CDR3, as DNA: TGTGCCAGCAGCGTCGAACAGGGGGCCCATGGCTACACCTTC. It specifies CASSVEQGAHGYTF. Looking up the rest from reference TRBV9 and TRBJ1-2 gives the full variable domain: DSGVTQTPKHLITATGQRVTLRCSPRSGDLSVYWYQQSLDQGLQFLIQYYNGEERAKGNILERFSAQQFPDLHSELNLSSLELGDSALYFCASSVEQGAHGYTFGSGTRLTVV.

The gene calls are TRBV7-9 and TRBJ2-7, with D maybe TRBD1 (5 bases). Germline CDR1 is SEHNR and CDR2 is FQNEAQ (reference sequence). The V end was cut by 1 base, the J end by 1 base, with 8 bases between. This CDR3 spans 14 amino acids. In DNA, the CDR3 is TGTGCCAGCAGCTTAGTGGGGCAATCCTACGAGCAGTACTTC. It codes for CASSLVGQSYEQYF.

The J gene is TRBJ1-5, the V gene TRBV19; D unclear. V was clipped by 2 bases and J by 5 bases, with 10 bases between them. This CDR3 region has 14 residues. The V gene's germline CDR1 is LNHDA and CDR2 SQIVND (reference sequence). The CDR3 here is CASSITGSHQPQHF. The CDR3, as DNA: TGTGCCAGTAGTATAACCGGGAGTCATCAGCCCCAGCATTTT.

V and J are TRBV28 and TRBJ1-5; a possible D gene is TRBD1 (6 bases). The CDR3 spans 14 residues. V was shortened by 8 bases and J by 4 bases, with 15 bases between the two germline ends. The germline CDR1 and CDR2 sequences are MDHEN and SYDVKM. The CDR3 nucleotides are TGTGCCAGCCAAAGGACAGCCGCGAATCAGCCCCAGCATTTT. It translates to CASQRTAANQPQHF.

The table lists this clone with a few counts. The chain carries TRBV5-6 and TRBJ1-5; perhaps TRBD1 as D (6 bases). The CDR3 contains 14 residues. Trimming pared 6 bases from V and 0 bases from J, leaving 10 bases between. The germline CDR1 and CDR2 sequences are SGHDT and YYEEEE. The CDR3 region has the DNA TGTGCCAGCACCGGGGGGCCTAGCAATCAGCCCCAGCATTTT. It codes for CASTGGPSNQPQHF.

V and J are TRBV19 and TRBJ2-3; TRBD2 matches at 8 bases. The junction had 2 bases not matched to a gene; V was cut back by 4 bases and J by 2 bases. The germline CDR1 and CDR2 sequences are LNHDA and SQIVND (reference sequence). CDR3 length: 14 amino acids. CDR3 residues: CASSSGLATDTQYF. The CDR3 coding sequence is TGTGCCAGTAGTAGTGGACTAGCCACAGATACGCAGTATTTT.

The chain employs TRBV6-5 and TRBJ2-2; no firm D call. V was shortened by 7 bases and J by 6 bases, with 15 bases between the two germline ends. Per the germline V gene, CDR1 is MNHEY and CDR2 is SVGAGI. The CDR3 is made up of 14 amino acids. The CDR3 DNA sequence: TGTGCCAGCAACCTCTCCCCCAGGTCCGGGGAGCTGTTTTTT. It encodes CASNLSPRSGELFF.

This chain connects TRBV28 to TRBJ1-6, with 7 nucleotides matching TRBD1. Germline CDR1 and CDR2: MDHEN and SYDVKM. This CDR3 is 15 amino acids long. Trimming cost V 1 base and J 9 bases; bases outside gene matches: 6. The CDR3 is CASSLSAGGTSPLHF. CDR3 nucleotides: TGTGCCAGCAGTTTATCGGCAGGGGGGACTTCACCCCTCCACTTT.

The V and J genes are TRBV5-1 and TRBJ1-2; 11 nucleotides line up with TRBD1. The junction had 3 bases not matched to a gene; V was cut back by 4 bases and J by 4 bases. Germline lookup yields CDR1 SGHRS and CDR2 YFSETQ. The CDR3 loop spans 14 amino acids. DNA of the CDR3: TGCGCCAGCAGCCCGGGACAGGGGGGCTATGGCTACACCTTC. This encodes CASSPGQGGYGYTF.